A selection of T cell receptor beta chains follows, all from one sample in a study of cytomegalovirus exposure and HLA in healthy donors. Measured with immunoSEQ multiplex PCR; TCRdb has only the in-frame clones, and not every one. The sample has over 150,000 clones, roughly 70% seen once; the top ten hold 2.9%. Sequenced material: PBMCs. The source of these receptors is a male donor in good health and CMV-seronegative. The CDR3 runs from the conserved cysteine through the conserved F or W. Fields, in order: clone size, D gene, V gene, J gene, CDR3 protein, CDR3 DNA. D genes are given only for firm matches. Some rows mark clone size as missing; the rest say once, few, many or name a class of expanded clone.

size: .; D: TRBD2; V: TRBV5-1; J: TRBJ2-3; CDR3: CASSFPVSGGNTDTQYF; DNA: TGCGCCAGCAGCTTCCCGGTTAGCGGGGGGAACACAGATACGCAGTATTTT
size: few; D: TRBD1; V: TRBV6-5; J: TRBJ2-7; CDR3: CASSPEGTGEYEQYF; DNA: TGTGCCAGCAGCCCCGAGGGGACAGGGGAGTACGAGCAGTACTTC
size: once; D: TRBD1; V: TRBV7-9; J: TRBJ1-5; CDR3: CASSSQGANQPQHF; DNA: TGTGCCAGCAGCTCACAGGGGGCTAATCAGCCCCAGCATTTT
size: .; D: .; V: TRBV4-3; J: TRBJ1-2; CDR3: CASSQDPPERGLADGYTF; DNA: TGCGCCAGCAGCCAAGATCCCCCCGAGCGGGGCTTGGCAGATGGCTACACCTTC
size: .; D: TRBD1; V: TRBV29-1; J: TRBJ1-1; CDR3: CSVGGTGVNTEAFF; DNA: TGCAGCGTTGGGGGGACAGGGGTTAACACTGAAGCTTTCTTT
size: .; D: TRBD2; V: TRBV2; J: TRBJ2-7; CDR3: CASRAQLAGGAEQYF; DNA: TGTGCCAGCAGGGCTCAACTAGCGGGGGGGGCCGAGCAGTACTTC
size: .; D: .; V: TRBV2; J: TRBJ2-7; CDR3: CASSGTVKETFYHEQYF; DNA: TGTGCCAGCAGTGGAACCGTGAAGGAGACCTTTTACCACGAGCAGTACTTC
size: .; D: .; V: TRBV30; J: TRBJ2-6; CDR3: CAWRTDGMLWKAGANVLTF; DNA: TGTGCCTGGAGAACGGACGGGATGTTATGGAAGGCAGGGGCCAACGTCCTGACTTTC
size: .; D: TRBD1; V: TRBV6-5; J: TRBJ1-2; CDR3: CASSSGTGPQGYTF; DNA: TGTGCCAGCAGTTCCGGGACAGGGCCCCAGGGCTACACCTTC
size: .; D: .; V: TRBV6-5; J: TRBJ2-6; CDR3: CASKGVGSGANVLTF; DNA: TGTGCCAGCAAGGGGGTCGGCTCTGGGGCCAACGTCCTGACTTTC
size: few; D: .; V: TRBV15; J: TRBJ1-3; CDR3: CATSRDEGPGNTIYF; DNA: TGTGCCACCAGCAGAGATGAGGGTCCTGGAAACACCATATATTTT